Following are 25 T cell receptor beta chains from one sample sequenced in a study of cytomegalovirus exposure and HLA in healthy donors. PCR amplification relied on 60 Vbeta primers (plus 13 Jbeta primers). Sequencing used immunoSEQ multiplex PCR; TCRdb keeps in-frame clones, though not all of them. The table has 150,000 to 200,000 clones, 60% to 85% seen once. Sequencing used PBMCs. The receptor set was obtained from a woman in her thirties or forties in good health and CMV-seronegative.

The V call is TRBV7-2, the J call TRBJ1-1; 12 nucleotides align to TRBD1. Germline assignment: CDR1 SGHTA and CDR2 FQGNSA. After removal of 3 bases from V and 1 base from J, the junction contained 9 bases not matched to a gene. The CDR3 is 18 residues long. The CDR3 region has the DNA TGTGCCAGCAGCTTCCCGTTGGGGACAGGGGGCGGGAACACTGAAGCTTTCTTT. Protein sequence: CASSFPLGTGGGNTEAFF.

V gene TRBV29-1 combines with J gene TRBJ1-2; D is ambiguous. Germline-derived CDR1 and CDR2 are SQVTM and ANQGSEA. Between the trimmed V and J ends, which lost 3 bases and 5 bases, there was a span of 4 bases. This CDR3 region has 10 residues. The CDR3 loop reads CSVDSYGYTF. CDR3 in DNA: TGCAGCGTTGACAGTTATGGCTACACCTTC.

This clone appeared a few times. This chain uses TRBV7-2 with TRBJ1-1, with D unresolved. The CDR3 is made up of 13 amino acids. V lost 1 base, J lost 7 bases, and 10 bases lay in between. Germline CDR1 reads SGHTA; CDR2 reads FQGNSA. DNA for the CDR3: TGTGCCAGCAGCTTAGTTTGGAGCAGTGAAGCTTTCTTT. Translated, it gives CASSLVWSSEAFF.

The chain recombines TRBV7-2 with TRBJ1-1; the D gene is possibly TRBD1 (5 bases). Germline V gene lookup returns CDR1 SGHTA and CDR2 FQGNSA. Trimming took 6 bases from V and 2 from J, leaving 16 bases between them. CDR3 size: 15 residues. CDR3 DNA: TGTGCCAGCAGTCGTACAGGCTCCTCTAACACTGAAGCTTTCTTT. It translates to CASSRTGSSNTEAFF. The full variable domain, its missing parts supplied by reference TRBV7-2 and TRBJ1-1, is GAGVSQSPSNKVTEKGKDVELRCDPISGHTALYWYRQSLGQGLEFLIYFQGNSAPDKSGLPSDRFSAERTGGSVSTLTIQRTQQEDSAVYLCASSRTGSSNTEAFFGQGTRLTVV.

As regards this clone: The same CDR3 also results from other DNA sequences found in this sample. This chain joins TRBV13 and TRBJ2-1, with 9 bases aligning to TRBD2. Germline V gene data show CDR1 as PRHDT and CDR2 as FYEKMQ (reference sequence). Germline trimming cut 1 base from V and 6 bases from J; bases unmatched to any gene: 10. This CDR3 has 17 amino acids. This CDR3 reads CASSLVLGSGSRNEQFF. The CDR3, as DNA: TGTGCCAGCAGCTTAGTTCTCGGTAGCGGGAGCCGCAATGAGCAGTTCTTC.

V and J are TRBV6-4 and TRBJ1-1; D is unresolved. V shed 3 bases and J shed 4 bases, with 9 bases lying between them. Looked up from germline, CDR1 is MRHNA and CDR2 is SNTAGT. This CDR3 spans 13 amino acids. CDR3 nucleotides: TGTGCCAGCAGTGAACGTCCTAGCACTGAAGCTTTCTTT. Its translation: CASSERPSTEAFF.

This chain uses TRBV19 with TRBJ1-1; TRBD1 matches 7 bases. CDR1 is LNHDA and CDR2 is SQIVND in the germline V gene (reference sequence). The V and J ends lost 4 bases and 2 bases, in that order; junction bases with no gene match: 7. This CDR3 region has 15 residues. Written as DNA, the CDR3 is TGTGCCAGTAGTACGAGCAGGGGGAGAAACACTGAAGCTTTCTTT. It encodes CASSTSRGRNTEAFF.

This chain uses TRBV5-1 with TRBJ1-1; 7 positions agree with TRBD1. Germline V gene sequence: CDR1 SGHRS, CDR2 YFSETQ. This CDR3 has 13 amino acids. V was pared by 1 base and J by 7 bases, with 4 bases of the junction left unmatched. CDR3 protein: CASSLRDRYEAFF. CDR3 DNA sequence: TGCGCCAGCAGCTTGCGGGACAGATATGAAGCTTTCTTT.

The rearrangement uses TRBV9 and TRBJ1-3; D might be TRBD1 (5 bases). Trimming left V 7 bases short and J 4 bases short, with 15 bases between. The CDR3 extends over 14 amino acids. Germline V gene data show CDR1 as SGDLS and CDR2 as YYNGEE. CDR3: CASSLGGPGNTIYF. CDR3 sequence (DNA): TGTGCCAGCTCCCTCGGGGGACCCGGAAACACCATATATTTT.

There are a few counts of this clone. The rearrangement joins TRBV30 to TRBJ1-5; TRBD1 matches 9 bases. There are 15 residues in the CDR3. Trimming cost V 1 base and J 6 bases; bases outside gene matches: 7. Germline values: CDR1 GTSNPN, CDR2 SVGIG (reference sequence). CDR3 loop: CAWSGGDRVSQPQHF. The CDR3 nucleotides are TGTGCCTGGAGTGGAGGGGACAGGGTTAGTCAGCCCCAGCATTTT.

This clone was recorded only once. This chain connects TRBV7-9 to TRBJ1-1; 9 nucleotides agree with TRBD1. The ends lost 5 bases at V and 0 bases at J; junction bases unmatched: 13. Per germline, CDR1 SEHNR and CDR2 FQNEAQ (reference sequence). This CDR3 has 18 residues. The CDR3 here is CASSHHVTGGFMNTEAFF. CDR3 DNA: TGTGCCAGCAGCCACCATGTTACAGGGGGCTTCATGAACACTGAAGCTTTCTTT.

The chain couples TRBV9 to TRBJ2-1; D perhaps matches TRBD2 (6 bases). With 3 bases removed from V and 2 bases from J, the gap between germline ends came to 24 bases. The CDR3 sequence is 19 residues long. Germline lookup yields CDR1 SGDLS and CDR2 YYNGEE. DNA of the CDR3: TGTGCCAGCAGCGCCTCCGGGACTGCCACTCGTCTACCCTACAATGAGCAGTTCTTC. Its translation is CASSASGTATRLPYNEQFF.

The chain carries TRBV18 and TRBJ2-7, with TRBD2 as a possible D gene (6 bases). Germline lookup yields CDR1 KGHSH and CDR2 LQKENI. V lost 5 bases and J lost 3, with 20 bases in between. CDR3 length equals 16 residues. The CDR3 loop reads CASSSGTGTVNYEQYF. The CDR3 DNA reads TGTGCCAGCTCATCCGGAACCGGGACTGTTAACTACGAGCAGTACTTC.

The chain has TRBV7-2 and TRBJ1-1, with D possibly TRBD1 on 6 matching bases. The V end was cut by 6 bases, the J end by 1 base, with 12 bases between. The germline V gene has CDR1 SGHTA and CDR2 FQGNSA. The CDR3 spans 14 residues. Here the CDR3 DNA reads TGTGCCAGCAGTTTGGACAGACCGAACACTGAAGCTTTCTTT. It encodes CASSLDRPNTEAFF.

This clone occurred a few times. The chain has TRBV23-1 and TRBJ1-5, with 7 bases aligning to TRBD1. TRBV23-1 is reported as an ORF; its role is uncertain. The CDR3 sequence is 14 residues long. Trimming took 8 bases from V and 6 from J; bases not matched to a gene: 10. CDR3 bases: TGCGCCAGCCCGACAGGGTCTGAAGTTCAGCCCCAGCATTTT. Amino acid sequence: CASPTGSEVQPQHF.

This clone occurred a few times. The chain joins TRBV19 to TRBJ2-3; TRBD2 might be the D (7 bases). The CDR3 length is 14 residues. The V gene lost 7 bases and the J gene lost 0 bases, with 11 bases spanning the gap. Germline assignment: CDR1 LNHDA and CDR2 SQIVND (reference sequence). The CDR3 sequence: CASMGRGSTDTQYF. The CDR3 DNA sequence: TGTGCCAGTATGGGGAGGGGGAGCACAGATACGCAGTATTTT.

V is TRBV27 and J is TRBJ1-2; 8 bases map to TRBD1. J lost 2 bases, V lost 9 bases, and 8 bases had no gene match. The CDR3 sequence is 14 residues long. Per the germline V gene, CDR1 is MNHEY and CDR2 is SMNVEV (reference sequence). CDR3 nucleotides: TGTGCCAGTAGAGGACAGGGAGTAAACTATGGCTACACCTTC. Its translation: CASRGQGVNYGYTF.

The genes are TRBV15 and TRBJ1-2; 8 bases are shared with TRBD1. The V and J ends lost 0 bases and 4 bases, in that order; junction bases with no gene match: 4. The CDR3 length is 15 residues. Germline lookup yields CDR1 LNHNV and CDR2 YYDKDF (reference sequence). CDR3: CATSREDRVSYGYTF. CDR3 DNA: TGTGCCACCAGCAGAGAGGACAGGGTGAGCTATGGCTACACCTTC.

The chain uses TRBV9 and TRBJ1-1; D possibly corresponds to TRBD1 (5 bases). The length of the CDR3 is 16 residues. V lost 0 bases to trimming and J lost 6 bases, with 18 bases between them. Germline CDR1 and CDR2: SGDLS and YYNGEE. CDR3 DNA: TGTGCCAGCAGCGTAGCATCCCCAGGGAGGTTCTCTGAAGCTTTCTTT. Translation: CASSVASPGRFSEAFF.

As DNA, the CDR3 is TGTGCCAGCAGGGAGGACAGAATGAGTAATTCACCCCTCCACTTT. Translation: CASREDRMSNSPLHF. V is TRBV2 and J is TRBJ1-6, with D tentatively TRBD1 (6 bases). V gave up 6 bases and J gave up 6 bases, with 15 bases separating them. The CDR3 extends over 15 amino acids. Germline V CDR1 and CDR2: SNHLY, FYNNEI.

The chain links TRBV18 to TRBJ1-4; D gene uncertain. The CDR3 is 16 residues long. Germline V CDR1 and CDR2: KGHSH, LQKENI. The V and J ends lost 3 bases and 0 bases respectively, with 11 bases between them. CDR3 coding DNA: TGTGCCAGCTCACCGCTGACGGGTGCAACTAATGAAAAACTGTTTTTT. It is translated as CASSPLTGATNEKLFF.

Only one count was recorded for this clone. The CDR3 reads CASSYLARGGEQFF. The CDR3 nucleotides are TGTGCCAGCAGTTACCTGGCTCGAGGGGGTGAGCAGTTCTTC. V usage is TRBV6-5 and J usage is TRBJ2-1, with D possibly TRBD1 on 6 matching bases. The CDR3 covers 14 residues. Trimming shortened V by 2 bases and J by 9 bases, and 14 bases separated the two germline ends. Germline V lookup: CDR1 MNHEY, CDR2 SVGAGI.

V usage is TRBV5-5 and J usage is TRBJ2-5, with 12 bases that match TRBD2. V gave up 3 bases and J gave up 4 bases; unmatched junction bases: 4. Germline lookup yields CDR1 SGHKS and CDR2 YYEKEE (reference sequence). This CDR3 is built from 15 residues. The CDR3 DNA reads TGTGCCAGCAGCTCAGGACTAGCGGGAATAGAGACCCAGTACTTC. This translates into CASSSGLAGIETQYF. Using reference TRBV5-5 and TRBJ2-5 for the parts outside the CDR3, the full variable domain is DAGVTQSPTHLIKTRGQQVTLRCSPISGHKSVSWYQQVLGQGPQFIFQYYEKEERGRGNFPDRFSARQFPNYSSELNVNALLLGDSALYLCASSSGLAGIETQYFGPGTRLLVL.

Concerning this clone itself: Because the CDR3 is missing its conserved closing phenylalanine or tryptophan, this is likely a read error. This chain joins TRBV7-3 and TRBJ1-1; D is possibly TRBD1 (5 bases). The germline gives CDR1 SGHTA, CDR2 FQGTGA. The V and J ends lost 5 bases and 0 bases respectively, with 13 bases between them. CDR3 length: 15 amino acids. CDR3 residues: CASSLGAGMNTEAFS. DNA of the CDR3: TGTGCCAGCAGCCTAGGGGCAGGGATGAACACTGAAGCTTTCTCT.

The rearrangement links TRBV7-2 to TRBJ2-7, with 14 bases aligning to TRBD2. CDR3 length: 15 amino acids. V was pared by 1 base and J by 7 bases, with 3 bases of the junction left unmatched. Germline V gives CDR1 SGHTA, CDR2 FQGNSA. The CDR3 spells CASSLGTSGRIEQYF. The CDR3 nucleotides are TGTGCCAGCAGCTTAGGGACTAGCGGGAGGATTGAGCAGTACTTC. Drawing the rest from reference TRBV7-2 and TRBJ2-7, the complete variable domain is GAGVSQSPSNKVTEKGKDVELRCDPISGHTALYWYRQSLGQGLEFLIYFQGNSAPDKSGLPSDRFSAERTGGSVSTLTIQRTQQEDSAVYLCASSLGTSGRIEQYFGPGTRLTVT.